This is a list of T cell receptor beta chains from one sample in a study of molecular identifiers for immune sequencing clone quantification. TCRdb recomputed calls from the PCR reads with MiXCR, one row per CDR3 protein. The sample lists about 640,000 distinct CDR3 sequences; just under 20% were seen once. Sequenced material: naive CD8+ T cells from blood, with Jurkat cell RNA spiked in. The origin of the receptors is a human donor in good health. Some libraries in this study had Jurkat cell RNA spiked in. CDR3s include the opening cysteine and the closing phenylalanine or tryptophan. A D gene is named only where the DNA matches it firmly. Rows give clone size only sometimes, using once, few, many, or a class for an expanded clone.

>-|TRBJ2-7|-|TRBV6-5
CASSYSIGVSVHEQYF
TGTGCCAGCAGTTACTCGATCGGGGTTAGCGTACACGAGCAGTACTTC
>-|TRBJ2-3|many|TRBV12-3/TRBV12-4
CASSRSGGPTDTQYF
TGTGCCAGCAGCCGGAGTGGTGGCCCCACAGATACGCAGTATTTT
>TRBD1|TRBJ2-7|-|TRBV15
CATSRQDRGSYEQYF
TGTGCCACCAGCAGACAGGACAGGGGAAGCTACGAGCAGTACTTC
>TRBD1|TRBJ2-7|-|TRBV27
CASSPGTARTYEQYF
TGTGCCAGCAGCCCCGGGACAGCAAGAACCTACGAGCAGTACTTC
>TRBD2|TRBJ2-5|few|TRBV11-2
CASSLGGFLAGDENQETQYF
TGTGCCAGCAGCTTAGGAGGGTTCCTAGCGGGGGACGAGAACCAAGAGACCCAGTACTTC
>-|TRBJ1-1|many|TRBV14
CASSPRGMGTEAFF
TGTGCCAGCAGCCCCAGGGGTATGGGCACTGAAGCTTTCTTT
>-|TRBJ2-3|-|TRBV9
CAGSEGTMGTDTQYF
TGTGCCGGCAGCGAGGGAACCATGGGAACAGATACGCAGTATTTT
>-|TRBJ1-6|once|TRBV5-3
CASSLTGHSPLHF
TGTGCCAGCAGCTTGACGGGACATTCACCCCTCCACTTT
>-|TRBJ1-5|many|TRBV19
CASKEGVRQPQHF
TGTGCCAGTAAGGAAGGGGTAAGACAGCCCCAGCATTTT
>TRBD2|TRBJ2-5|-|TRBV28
CASSLSPRRETETQYF
TGTGCCAGCAGTTTAAGTCCCCGGCGGGAGACAGAGACCCAGTACTTC
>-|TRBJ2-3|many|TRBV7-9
CASSLKRTRASTDTQYF
TGTGCCAGCAGCTTAAAAAGGACAAGGGCTAGCACAGATACGCAGTATTTT
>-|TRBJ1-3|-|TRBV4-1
CASSQDGQGYLSGNTIYF
TGCGCCAGCAGCCAAGACGGGCAGGGGTACCTCTCTGGAAACACCATATATTTT
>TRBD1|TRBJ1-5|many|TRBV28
CASSFQGGGNQPQHF
TGTGCCAGCAGCTTCCAGGGGGGGGGCAATCAGCCCCAGCATTTT
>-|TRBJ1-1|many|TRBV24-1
CATSAGVNTEAFF
TGTGCCACCAGTGCGGGCGTGAACACTGAAGCTTTCTTT
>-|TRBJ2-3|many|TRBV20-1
CSARVGMGIFVDTQYF
TGCAGTGCTAGAGTAGGGATGGGGATTTTCGTGGATACGCAGTATTTT
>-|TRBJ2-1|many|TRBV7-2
CASRTVPLDVHNEQFF
TGTGCCAGCAGGACAGTCCCACTAGATGTCCACAATGAGCAGTTCTTC
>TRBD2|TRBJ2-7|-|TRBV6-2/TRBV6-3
CASSSGTSADFYEQYF
TGTGCCAGCAGTTCTGGGACTAGCGCCGACTTCTACGAGCAGTACTTC
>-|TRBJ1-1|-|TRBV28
CASSLGGPGAFF
TGTGCCAGCAGTTTAGGGGGCCCTGGAGCTTTCTTT
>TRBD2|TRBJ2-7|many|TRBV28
CASIKPGRPYEQYF
TGTGCCAGCATCAAGCCCGGGAGGCCCTACGAGCAGTACTTC
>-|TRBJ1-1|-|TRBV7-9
CASSLAFGGLKNTEAFF
TGTGCCAGCAGCTTAGCTTTTGGGGGTTTAAAGAACACTGAAGCTTTCTTT
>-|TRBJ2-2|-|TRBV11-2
CACSPGGGVTGELFF
TGTGCCTGCAGCCCGGGCGGGGGCGTCACCGGGGAGCTGTTTTTT
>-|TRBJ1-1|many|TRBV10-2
CASSEATAAEAFF
TGCGCCAGCAGTGAGGCGACAGCCGCTGAAGCTTTCTTT
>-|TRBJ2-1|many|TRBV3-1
CASSQEKLSRKLFF
TGTGCCAGCAGCCAAGAAAAACTTAGCAGGAAACTGTTCTTC
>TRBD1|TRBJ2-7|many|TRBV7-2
CASSGYRGNEQYF
TGTGCCAGCAGCGGTTACAGGGGCAACGAGCAGTACTTC
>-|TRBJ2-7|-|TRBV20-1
CSVPGLSAGSSYEQYF
TGCAGTGTCCCAGGGCTCTCAGCGGGCAGCTCCTACGAGCAGTACTTC
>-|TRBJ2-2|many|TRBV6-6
CASRQGTMDTGELFF
TGTGCCAGCAGACAGGGAACCATGGACACCGGGGAGCTGTTTTTT
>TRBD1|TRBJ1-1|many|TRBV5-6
CASSERTGDDAFF
TGTGCCAGCAGCGAGAGGACAGGGGACGACGCTTTCTTT
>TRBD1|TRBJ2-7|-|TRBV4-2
CAGSQNRPTGSAAYEQYF
TGTGCCGGCAGCCAAAACCGCCCGACAGGGTCGGCCGCCTACGAGCAGTACTTC
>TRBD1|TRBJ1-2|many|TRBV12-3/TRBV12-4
CASSPRTGYGYTF
TGTGCCAGCAGCCCTAGGACAGGGTATGGCTACACCTTC
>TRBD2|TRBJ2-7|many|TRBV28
CASSFPAGDYEQYF
TGTGCCAGCAGTTTCCCAGCGGGAGATTACGAGCAGTACTTC
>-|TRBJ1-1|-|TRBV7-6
CASSLNGGLNTEAFF
TGTGCCAGCAGCTTAAATGGGGGATTGAACACTGAAGCTTTCTTT
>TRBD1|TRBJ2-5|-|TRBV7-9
CVSSTQGARRVAPLESQYF
TGTGTCAGCAGCACCCAGGGGGCGCGCCGGGTAGCGCCTTTGGAGTCCCAGTACTTC
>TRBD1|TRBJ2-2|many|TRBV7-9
CATPRQGASGELFF
TGTGCCACCCCTCGGCAGGGGGCCTCCGGGGAGCTGTTTTTT
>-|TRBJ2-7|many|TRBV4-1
CASSQPGDEQYF
TGCGCCAGCAGCCAACCGGGGGACGAGCAGTACTTC
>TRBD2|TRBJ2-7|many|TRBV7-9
CASSLLAGVNEQYF
TGTGCCAGCAGCTTACTAGCGGGAGTGAACGAGCAGTACTTC
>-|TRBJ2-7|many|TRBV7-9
CASRSGVFDEQYF
TGTGCCAGCAGGTCAGGGGTTTTCGACGAGCAGTACTTC
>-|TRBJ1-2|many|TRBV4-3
CASSQDRGARYGYTF
TGCGCCAGCAGCCAAGATAGGGGGGCGCGTTATGGCTACACCTTC
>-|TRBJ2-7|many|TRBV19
CASSFSLRTEYEQYF
TGTGCCAGTAGTTTTTCTCTCCGGACAGAGTACGAGCAGTACTTC
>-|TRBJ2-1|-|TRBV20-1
CSARPTIAPNNEQFF
TGCAGTGCTAGGCCGACGATTGCCCCAAACAATGAGCAGTTCTTC
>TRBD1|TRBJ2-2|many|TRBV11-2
CASSPTGAGELFF
TGTGCCAGCAGCCCAACAGGGGCCGGGGAGCTGTTTTTT
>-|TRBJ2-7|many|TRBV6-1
CASSVRDTYYEQYF
TGTGCCAGCAGTGTCCGGGACACCTACTACGAGCAGTACTTC
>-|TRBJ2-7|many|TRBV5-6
CASSLEGRGGAYEQYF
TGTGCCAGCAGCTTGGAGGGGCGGGGTGGGGCCTACGAGCAGTACTTC
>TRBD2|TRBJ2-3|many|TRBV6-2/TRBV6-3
CASSTTSGATDTQYF
TGTGCCAGCAGCACCACTAGCGGGGCGACAGATACGCAGTATTTT
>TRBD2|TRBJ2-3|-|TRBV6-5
CASSLAGGPSGTDTRYF
TGTGCCAGCAGCCTAGCGGGAGGGCCATCGGGCACAGATACGCGGTATTTT
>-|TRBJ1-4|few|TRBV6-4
CARSGATNEKLFF
TGTGCCAGATCGGGGGCAACTAATGAAAAACTGTTTTTT
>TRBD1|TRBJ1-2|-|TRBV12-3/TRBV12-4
CASSTGTGGWGYTF
TGTGCCAGCAGTACCGGGACAGGGGGTTGGGGCTACACCTTC
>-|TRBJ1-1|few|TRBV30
CAWTTGTLNTEAFF
TGTGCCTGGACAACCGGGACTCTGAACACTGAAGCTTTCTTT
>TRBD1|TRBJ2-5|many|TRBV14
CASSPRWTGEETQYF
TGTGCCAGCAGCCCAAGATGGACAGGGGAAGAGACCCAGTACTTC
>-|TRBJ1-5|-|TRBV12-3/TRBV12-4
CASRDRTGLQPQHF
TGTGCCAGCAGAGACAGAACAGGTCTTCAGCCCCAGCATTTT
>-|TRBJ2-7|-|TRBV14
CASSQDPRQGIHEQYF
TGTGCCAGCAGCCAAGATCCGAGGCAGGGGATCCACGAGCAGTACTTC
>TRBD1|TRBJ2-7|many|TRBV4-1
CASSPSGTASYEQYF
TGCGCCAGCAGCCCCTCCGGGACAGCATCCTACGAGCAGTACTTC
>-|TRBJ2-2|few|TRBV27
CASSLLFGNTGELFF
TGTGCCAGCAGTTTATTGTTTGGGAACACCGGGGAGCTGTTTTTT
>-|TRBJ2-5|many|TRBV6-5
CASSYQGISWGQETQYF
TGTGCCAGCAGTTACCAGGGGATTTCTTGGGGCCAAGAGACCCAGTACTTC
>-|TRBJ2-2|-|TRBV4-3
CASGQDPLQGNTGELFF
TGCGCCAGCGGCCAAGATCCTCTGCAGGGTAACACCGGGGAGCTGTTTTTT